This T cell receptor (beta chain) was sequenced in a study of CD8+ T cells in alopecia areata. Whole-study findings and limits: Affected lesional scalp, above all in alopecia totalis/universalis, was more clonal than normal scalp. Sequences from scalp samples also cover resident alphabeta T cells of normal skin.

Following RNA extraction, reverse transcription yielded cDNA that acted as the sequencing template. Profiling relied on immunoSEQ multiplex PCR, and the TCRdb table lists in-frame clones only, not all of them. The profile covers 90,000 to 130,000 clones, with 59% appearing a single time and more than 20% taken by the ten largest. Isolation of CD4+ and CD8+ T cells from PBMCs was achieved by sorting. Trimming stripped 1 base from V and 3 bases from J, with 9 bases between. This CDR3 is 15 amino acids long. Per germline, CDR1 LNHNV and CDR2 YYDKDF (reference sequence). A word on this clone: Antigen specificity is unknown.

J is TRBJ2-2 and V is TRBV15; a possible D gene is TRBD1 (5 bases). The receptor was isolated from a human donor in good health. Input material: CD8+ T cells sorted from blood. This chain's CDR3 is CATSRGAGYTGELFF. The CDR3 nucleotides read TGTGCCACCAGCAGAGGGGCAGGGTACACCGGGGAGCTGTTTTTT.